These 30 T cell receptor beta chains originate from one sample sequenced in a study of blood T cell repertoires in COVID-19. Produced via immunoSEQ multiplex PCR; TCRdb's table is partial and in-frame only. Of just over 90,000 clones in the sample, about 80% were seen once. Material for sequencing was peripheral blood. All receptors come from a human donor in a cohort sampled during active COVID-19.

This chain uses TRBV29-1 with TRBJ2-5, with 7 bases fitting TRBD2. J gave up 4 bases and V 7 bases, and 9 bases lay outside the gene matches. Germline V CDR1 and CDR2: SQVTM, ANQGSEA. The CDR3 totals 13 residues. The CDR3 reads CSARPGRGETQYF. Written as DNA, the CDR3 is TGCAGCGCCCGCCCGGGGAGGGGAGAGACCCAGTACTTC.

The gene calls are TRBV6-5 and TRBJ2-3; TRBD2 aligns across 12 bases. The CDR3 is made up of 15 amino acids. The germline gives CDR1 MNHEY, CDR2 SVGAGI. The ends lost 4 bases at V and 4 bases at J; junction bases unmatched: 3. CDR3 protein: CASSFGLAGPDTQYF. CDR3 DNA: TGTGCCAGCAGTTTCGGACTAGCGGGGCCAGATACGCAGTATTTT.

The chain joins TRBV19 to TRBJ1-2; D not resolved. Germline CDR1 is LNHDA and CDR2 is SQIVND (reference sequence). Trimming removed 1 base from V and 7 bases from J, with 4 bases in between. The CDR3 is made up of 11 amino acids. The CDR3 loop reads CASSIAGGYTF. The CDR3 DNA is TGTGCCAGTAGTATAGCGGGTGGCTACACCTTC.

This rearrangement joins TRBV11-2 to TRBJ2-7; 9 positions match TRBD2. The V gene end was trimmed by 3 bases and the J gene end by 5 bases; junction bases not matched to a gene: 5. Germline CDR1 SGHAT, CDR2 FQNNGV. This CDR3 comprises 14 residues. CDR3 nucleotides: TGTGCCAGCAGCTTTAGCGGGAGTAGTAACGAGCAGTACTTC. Translating gives CASSFSGSSNEQYF.

J is TRBJ2-1 and V is TRBV18, with 12 bases fitting TRBD1. CDR1 and CDR2 from the germline V gene are KGHSH and LQKENI. CDR3 size: 16 residues. The J segment lost 5 bases and the V segment lost 3 bases, leaving 5 bases of the junction unmatched. The CDR3 DNA reads TGTGCCAGCTCACCCCTGGGACAGGGGGCCGACAATGAGCAGTTCTTC. Translating it yields CASSPLGQGADNEQFF.

The chain uses TRBV4-2 and TRBJ1-2; the match to TRBD1 covers 9 bases. The germline V gene has CDR1 LGHNA and CDR2 YNFKEQ. The CDR3 covers 16 residues. J lost 8 bases, V lost 4 bases, and 14 bases had no gene match. CDR3 region: CASSPDPTGGRIGYTF. CDR3 coding DNA: TGTGCCAGCAGCCCAGACCCGACAGGGGGTAGGATCGGCTACACCTTC.

V is TRBV4-2 and J is TRBJ2-5; 8 bases align to TRBD1. CDR3 length: 14 residues. Germline V gene sequence: CDR1 LGHNA, CDR2 YNFKEQ. Trimming at V came to 1 base and at J to 2 bases, leaving 0 bases not matched to a gene. CDR3 bases: TGTGCCAGCAGCCAAGGGACAGGGCAAGAGACCCAGTACTTC. Translating gives CASSQGTGQETQYF.

The V and J genes are TRBV5-1 and TRBJ1-1, with D perhaps matching TRBD1 (6 bases). Germline CDR1 and CDR2: SGHRS and YFSETQ. The V and J ends lost 2 bases and 1 base respectively, with 6 bases between them. CDR3 length: 13 amino acids. The CDR3 loop is CASSLQGNTEAFF. CDR3 DNA sequence: TGCGCCAGCAGCTTACAGGGGAACACTGAAGCTTTCTTT.

This clone was seen more than once but under ten times. The rearrangement joins TRBV9 to TRBJ1-2, with D perhaps matching TRBD1 (6 bases). V gave up 0 bases and J gave up 2 bases, with 17 bases separating them. Germline-derived CDR1 and CDR2 are SGDLS and YYNGEE. The CDR3 sequence is 17 residues long. The CDR3 DNA reads TGTGCCAGCAGCGTAGTTCCGAGTGGGGGCTCCAACTATGGCTACACCTTC. It is translated as CASSVVPSGGSNYGYTF.

CDR3 in amino acids: CASSYSAGRLYEQFF. In DNA, the CDR3 is TGTGCCAGCAGTTACTCTGCGGGGCGTCTGTATGAGCAGTTCTTC. The chain joins TRBV6-5 to TRBJ2-1, with D perhaps TRBD2 (6 bases). Trimming shortened V by 0 bases and J by 8 bases, and 14 bases separated the two germline ends. The CDR3 length is 15 residues. CDR1 and CDR2 from the germline V gene are MNHEY and SVGAGI.

This clone was recorded only once. The chain recombines TRBV7-2 with TRBJ2-1; the D gene is possibly TRBD2 (5 bases). Looked up from germline, CDR1 is SGHTA and CDR2 is FQGNSA. The CDR3 has 14 residues. The V end lost 5 bases, the J end lost 14 bases, and 22 bases lay between the germline ends. CDR3 loop: CASSPSEFAGHKFF. Written as DNA, the CDR3 is TGTGCCAGCAGCCCCAGTGAGTTCGCGGGCCATAAGTTCTTC.

The chain recombines TRBV4-1 with TRBJ2-5, with TRBD2 identical over 9 bases. Germline trimming cut 3 bases from V and 4 bases from J; bases unmatched to any gene: 9. CDR1 and CDR2 (germline): MGHRA, YSYEKL. CDR3 length: 16 amino acids. Here the CDR3 reads CASSHQGLARGETQYF. In DNA, the CDR3 is TGCGCCAGCAGCCACCAGGGACTAGCTCGGGGAGAGACCCAGTACTTC.

In DNA, the CDR3 is TGTGCCAGCAGCTATAGACTAGGAACCTACGAGCAGTACTTC. It yields the protein CASSYRLGTYEQYF. The gene calls are TRBV7-8 and TRBJ2-7; a possible D gene is TRBD2 (6 bases). There are 14 residues in the CDR3. CDR1 and CDR2 (germline): SGHVS, FQNEAQ. Trimming took off 4 bases at V and 2 bases at J, with 12 bases between the two ends.

Only one count was recorded for this clone. J is TRBJ1-1 and V is TRBV28; D possibly corresponds to TRBD1 (5 bases). The V end was cut by 6 bases, the J end by 0 bases, with 11 bases between. There are 14 residues in the CDR3. Germline CDR1 is MDHEN and CDR2 is SYDVKM. Here the CDR3 DNA reads TGTGCCAGCAGGGTGGCGGGGCTGAACACTGAAGCTTTCTTT. Amino acid sequence: CASRVAGLNTEAFF.

The V and J genes are TRBV2 and TRBJ1-4, with 7 bases aligning to TRBD1. Per the germline V gene, CDR1 is SNHLY and CDR2 is FYNNEI. There are 11 residues in the CDR3. CDR3 DNA: TGTGCGCAGGGGGTGTACGAAAAACTGTTTTTT. It encodes CAQGVYEKLFF.

This clone was observed once. The rearrangement joins TRBV27 to TRBJ2-1, with D perhaps TRBD2 (5 bases). The V and J ends lost 7 bases and 0 bases respectively, with 22 bases between them. The germline CDR1 and CDR2 sequences are MNHEY and SMNVEV (reference sequence). CDR3 size: 18 residues. The CDR3: CASTRGSAGEVSYNEQFF. Here the CDR3 DNA reads TGTGCCAGCACTCGGGGTTCGGCAGGTGAGGTCTCCTACAATGAGCAGTTCTTC.

This chain joins TRBV10-2 and TRBJ1-6, with 7 bases identical to TRBD1. CDR3 length: 17 amino acids. Trimming at V came to 8 bases and at J to 0 bases, leaving 10 bases not matched to a gene. Germline values: CDR1 WSHSY, CDR2 SAAADI. The CDR3 DNA follows: TGCGCCAGCGTCGGACAGGTGCTGAGCTCCTATAATTCACCCCTCCACTTT. Protein: CASVGQVLSSYNSPLHF.

This chain uses TRBV6-6 with TRBJ1-5, with D perhaps matching TRBD1 (5 bases). Trimming removed 6 bases from V and 4 bases from J, with 13 bases in between. Germline V gene sequence: CDR1 MNHNY, CDR2 SVGAGI (reference sequence). This CDR3 has 14 amino acids. The chain's CDR3 is CASRRGDFNQPQHF. CDR3 DNA: TGTGCCAGCAGGCGGGGGGACTTTAATCAGCCCCAGCATTTT.

This clone came up a few times. The chain employs TRBV5-4 and TRBJ1-2, with 8 bases identical to TRBD1. The V gene end was trimmed by 5 bases and the J gene end by 3 bases; junction bases not matched to a gene: 6. This CDR3 contains 14 residues. Germline V gene sequence: CDR1 SGHNT, CDR2 YYREEE (reference sequence). This CDR3 reads CASRGPDRDYGYTF. Written as DNA, the CDR3 is TGTGCCAGCAGAGGACCGGACAGGGACTATGGCTACACCTTC.

The rearrangement joins TRBV4-1 to TRBJ1-1; tentatively, D is TRBD1 (5 bases). The V and J ends lost 4 bases and 11 bases respectively, with 17 bases between them. Looked up from germline, CDR1 is MGHRA and CDR2 is YSYEKL. The CDR3 length is 13 residues. CDR3 loop: CASSPLGLSGAFF. The CDR3 region has the DNA TGCGCCAGCAGCCCCCTGGGGCTCTCCGGGGCTTTCTTT.

The chain's CDR3 is CSVALNTGELFF. The DNA for the CDR3 is TGCAGCGTTGCGTTGAACACCGGGGAGCTGTTTTTT. The J gene is TRBJ2-2, the V gene TRBV29-1; D gene unclear. The CDR3 consists of 12 residues. Germline-derived CDR1 and CDR2 are SQVTM and ANQGSEA. The V end lost 4 bases, the J end lost 1 base, and 4 bases lay between the germline ends.

This chain joins TRBV28 and TRBJ2-7; 10 bases fit TRBD2. V dropped 3 bases and J dropped 4; count of bases not matched to a gene: 0. The CDR3 is made up of 13 amino acids. Per the germline V gene, CDR1 is MDHEN and CDR2 is SYDVKM. The CDR3 region has the DNA TGTGCCAGCAGTTTTAGCGGGAGGTACGAGCAGTACTTC. This codes for CASSFSGRYEQYF.

The rearrangement joins TRBV5-1 to TRBJ1-4, with 7 bases lining up with TRBD1. V shed 4 bases and J 6 bases; nucleotides not matched to a gene: 9. This CDR3 has 15 amino acids. The germline gives CDR1 SGHRS, CDR2 YFSETQ. DNA of the CDR3: TGCGCCAGCAGCCCAACGACAGGGCCTGATGAAAAACTGTTTTTT. Translation: CASSPTTGPDEKLFF.

V usage is TRBV6-5 and J usage is TRBJ1-1; tentative D call: TRBD1 (6 bases). CDR3 length: 15 amino acids. The germline gives CDR1 MNHEY, CDR2 SVGAGI. Trimming cost V 5 bases and J 2 bases, with 15 bases left between them. The CDR3 spells CASSLQTGYNTEAFF. CDR3 in DNA: TGTGCCAGCAGTCTCCAGACAGGATATAACACTGAAGCTTTCTTT.

This chain connects TRBV7-6 to TRBJ2-1; 7 bases match TRBD1. V shed 5 bases and J 4 bases; nucleotides not matched to a gene: 14. This CDR3 contains 17 residues. In germline, CDR1 is SGHVS, CDR2 FNYEAQ. DNA for the CDR3: TGTGCCAGCAGCAACCGGGACAGATCAACAATTTACAATGAGCAGTTCTTC. It is translated as CASSNRDRSTIYNEQFF. The full variable domain, rest sourced from reference TRBV7-6 and TRBJ2-1, is GAGVSQSPRYKVTKRGQDVALRCDPISGHVSLYWYRQALGQGPEFLTYFNYEAQQDKSGLPNDRFSAERPEGSISTLTIQRTEQRDSAMYRCASSNRDRSTIYNEQFFGPGTRLTVL.

J is TRBJ2-1 and V is TRBV19; TRBD2 matches at 8 bases. The trim removed 5 bases at V and 0 bases at J, leaving 6 bases unmatched. Germline-derived CDR1 and CDR2 are LNHDA and SQIVND (reference sequence). The CDR3 runs to 16 residues. This CDR3 is CASSLTGTSSYNEQFF. In DNA, the CDR3 is TGTGCCAGTAGTCTCACCGGGACTAGCTCCTACAATGAGCAGTTCTTC.

This clone was found once. In nucleotides, the CDR3 is TGTGCCAGCATCAAAACGGGGGCCTACGAGCAGTACTTC. Residues: CASIKTGAYEQYF. The rearrangement joins TRBV2 to TRBJ2-7; tentatively, D is TRBD2 (6 bases). The germline CDR1 and CDR2 sequences are SNHLY and FYNNEI. The CDR3 loop spans 13 amino acids. Trimming cost V 7 bases and J 2 bases, with 12 bases left between them.

This chain links TRBV3-1 (or the pseudogene TRBV3-2) with TRBJ1-2, with 9 bases matching TRBD1. With 3 bases clipped from V and 6 bases from J, the junction kept 5 bases outside the gene matches. Germline CDR1 and CDR2: LGHDT and YNNKEL (reference sequence). There are 14 residues in the CDR3. The CDR3 region has the DNA TGTGCCAGCAGCCAGCAGGGGACAGGGAATGGCTACACCTTC. It yields the protein CASSQQGTGNGYTF.

V is TRBV11-3 and J is TRBJ2-1; TRBD2 agrees at 7 bases. CDR1 SGHNT and CDR2 YENEEA come from the germline V gene. This CDR3 has 18 amino acids. With 0 bases clipped from V and 0 bases from J, the junction kept 8 bases outside the gene matches. The DNA of the CDR3 is TGTGCCAGCAGCTTAGATTTCGTCGGGAGGAGCTCCTACAATGAGCAGTTCTTC. Translation gives CASSLDFVGRSSYNEQFF.

This clone turned up a few times. The chain recombines TRBV18 with TRBJ2-3; TRBD1 matches at 11 bases. Germline-derived CDR1 and CDR2 are KGHSH and LQKENI. V was pared by 4 bases and J by 2 bases, with 17 bases of the junction left unmatched. The CDR3 runs 20 residues. In nucleotides, the CDR3 is TGTGCCAGCTCACAAAATACCGGGACAGGGGGTTTTGGGCCCACAGATACGCAGTATTTT. Protein sequence: CASSQNTGTGGFGPTDTQYF.